This T cell receptor (beta chain) was profiled in a study of blood T cell repertoires in COVID-19. Looking at the study overall: COVID-19 samples, acute and convalescent, were from the United States, Italy and Spain. In each case, the material was cDNA or gDNA derived from T cells, B-cell-depleted T cells, or PBMCs.

V gave up 1 base and J gave up 4 bases; unmatched junction bases: 6. This CDR3 region has 15 residues. Germline assignment: CDR1 ENHRY and CDR2 SYGVKD. The data were produced by immunoSEQ multiplex PCR, yet TCRdb's version contains in-frame clones alone and is incomplete. The table includes about 180,000 clones, about 80% detected once. The sequence was obtained from a human donor in a cohort sampled during active COVID-19. This chain links TRBV10-3 with TRBJ2-7; 8 bases line up with TRBD1. The sample comprised peripheral blood. The CDR3 spells CAISEFGQGSYEQYF. CDR3 coding DNA: TGTGCCATCAGTGAGTTCGGACAGGGATCATACGAGCAGTACTTC.